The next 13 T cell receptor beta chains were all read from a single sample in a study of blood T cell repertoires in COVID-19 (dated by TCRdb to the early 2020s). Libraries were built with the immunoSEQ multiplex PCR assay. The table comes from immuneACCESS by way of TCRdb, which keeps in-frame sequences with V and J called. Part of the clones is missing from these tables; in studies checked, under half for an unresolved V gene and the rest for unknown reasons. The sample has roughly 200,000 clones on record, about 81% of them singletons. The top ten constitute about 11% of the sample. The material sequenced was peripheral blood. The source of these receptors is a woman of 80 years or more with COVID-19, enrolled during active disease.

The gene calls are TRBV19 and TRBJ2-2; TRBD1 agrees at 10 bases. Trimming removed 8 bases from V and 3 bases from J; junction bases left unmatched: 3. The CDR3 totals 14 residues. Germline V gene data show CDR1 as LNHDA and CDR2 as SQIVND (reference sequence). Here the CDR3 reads CASGTGAYTGELFF. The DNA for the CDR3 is TGTGCCAGTGGGACAGGGGCCTACACCGGGGAGCTGTTTTTT.

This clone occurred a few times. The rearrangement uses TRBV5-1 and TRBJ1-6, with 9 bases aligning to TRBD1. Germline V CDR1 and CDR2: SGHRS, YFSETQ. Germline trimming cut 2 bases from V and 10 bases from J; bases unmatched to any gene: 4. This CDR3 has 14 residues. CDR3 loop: CASSLRTGESPLHF. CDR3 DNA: TGCGCCAGCAGCTTACGGACAGGGGAATCACCCCTCCACTTT. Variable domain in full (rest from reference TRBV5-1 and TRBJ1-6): KAGVTQTPRYLIKTRGQQVTLSCSPISGHRSVSWYQQTPGQGLQFLFEYFSETQRNKGNFPGRFSGRQFSNSRSEMNVSTLELGDSALYLCASSLRTGESPLHFGNGTRLTVT.

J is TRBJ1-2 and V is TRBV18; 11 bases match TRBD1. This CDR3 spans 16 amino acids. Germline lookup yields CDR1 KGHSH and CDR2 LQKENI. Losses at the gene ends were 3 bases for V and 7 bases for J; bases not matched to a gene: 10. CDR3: CASSPPGQGAGFGYTF. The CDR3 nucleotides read TGTGCCAGCTCACCCCCCGGACAGGGGGCGGGGTTTGGCTACACCTTC. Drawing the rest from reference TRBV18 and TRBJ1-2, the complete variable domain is NAGVMQNPRHLVRRRGQEARLRCSPMKGHSHVYWYRQLPEEGLKFMVYLQKENIIDESGMPKERFSAEFPKEGPSILRIQQVVRGDSAAYFCASSPPGQGAGFGYTFGSGTRLTVV.

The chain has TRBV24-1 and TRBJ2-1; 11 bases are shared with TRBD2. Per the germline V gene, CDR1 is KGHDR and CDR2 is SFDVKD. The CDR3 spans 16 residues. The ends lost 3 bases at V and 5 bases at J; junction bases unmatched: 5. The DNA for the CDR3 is TGTGCCACCAGTGATCTGGGACTAGCGGACAACAATGAGCAGTTCTTC. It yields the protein CATSDLGLADNNEQFF.

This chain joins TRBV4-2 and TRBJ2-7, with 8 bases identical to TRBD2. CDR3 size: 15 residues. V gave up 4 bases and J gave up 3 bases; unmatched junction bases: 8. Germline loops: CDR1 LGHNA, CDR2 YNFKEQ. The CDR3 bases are TGTGCCAGCAGCCCCGGGGGGGACTCCAACTACGAGCAGTACTTC. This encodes CASSPGGDSNYEQYF.

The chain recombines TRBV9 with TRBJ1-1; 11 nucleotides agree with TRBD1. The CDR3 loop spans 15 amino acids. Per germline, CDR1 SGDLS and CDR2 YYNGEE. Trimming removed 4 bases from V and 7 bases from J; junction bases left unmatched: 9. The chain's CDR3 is CASSPRTGGGFEAFF. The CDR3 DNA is TGTGCCAGCAGCCCCCGGACAGGGGGCGGCTTTGAAGCTTTCTTT.

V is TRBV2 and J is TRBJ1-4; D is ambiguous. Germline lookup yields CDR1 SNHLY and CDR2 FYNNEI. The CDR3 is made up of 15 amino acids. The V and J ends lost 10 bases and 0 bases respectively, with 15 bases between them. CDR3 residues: CATTKLGATNEKLFF. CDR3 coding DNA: TGTGCCACCACCAAGCTAGGAGCAACTAATGAAAAACTGTTTTTT.

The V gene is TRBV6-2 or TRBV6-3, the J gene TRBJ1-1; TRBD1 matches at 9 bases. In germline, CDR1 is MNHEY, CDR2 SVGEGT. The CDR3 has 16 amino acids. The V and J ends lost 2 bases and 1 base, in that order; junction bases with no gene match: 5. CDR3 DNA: TGTGCCAGCAGTTACGGATGGGGACAGGGGAACACTGAAGCTTTCTTT. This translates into CASSYGWGQGNTEAFF.

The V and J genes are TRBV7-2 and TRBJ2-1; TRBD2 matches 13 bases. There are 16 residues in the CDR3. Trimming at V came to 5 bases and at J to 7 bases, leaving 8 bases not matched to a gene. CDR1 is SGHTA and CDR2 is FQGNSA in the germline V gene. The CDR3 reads CASSTSGTSGTNEQFF. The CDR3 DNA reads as TGTGCCAGCAGCACCTCCGGGACTAGCGGGACGAATGAGCAGTTCTTC.

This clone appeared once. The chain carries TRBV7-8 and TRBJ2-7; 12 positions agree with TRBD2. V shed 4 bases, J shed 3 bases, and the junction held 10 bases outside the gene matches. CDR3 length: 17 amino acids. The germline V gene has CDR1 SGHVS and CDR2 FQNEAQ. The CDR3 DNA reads TGTGCCAGCAGCTACGTGACTAGCGGGAGTACCGTCTACGAGCAGTACTTC. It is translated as CASSYVTSGSTVYEQYF.

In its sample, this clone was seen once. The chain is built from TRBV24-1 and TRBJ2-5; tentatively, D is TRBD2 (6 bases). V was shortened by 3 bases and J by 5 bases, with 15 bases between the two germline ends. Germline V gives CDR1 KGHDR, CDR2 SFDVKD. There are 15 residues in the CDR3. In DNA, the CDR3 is TGTGCCACCAGTGATGGGGCCGGGGGTTGGGAGACCCAGTACTTC. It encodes CATSDGAGGWETQYF.

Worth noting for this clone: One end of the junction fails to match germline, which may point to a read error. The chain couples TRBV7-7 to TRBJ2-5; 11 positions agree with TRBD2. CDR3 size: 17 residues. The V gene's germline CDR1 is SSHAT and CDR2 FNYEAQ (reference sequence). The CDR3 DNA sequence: TGTGCTAGCAGCTTATCGCCGGGACTAGCGGTTCAAGAGACCCAGTACTTC. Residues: CASSLSPGLAVQETQYF.

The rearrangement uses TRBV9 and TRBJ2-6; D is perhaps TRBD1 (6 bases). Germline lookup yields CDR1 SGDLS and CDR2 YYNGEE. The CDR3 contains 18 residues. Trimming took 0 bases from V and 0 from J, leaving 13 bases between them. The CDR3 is CASSVERTAISGANVLTF. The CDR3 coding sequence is TGTGCCAGCAGCGTAGAAAGGACAGCGATCTCTGGGGCCAACGTCCTGACTTTC.